This T cell receptor (beta chain) originates from a study of Graves' ophthalmopathy and Graves' hyperthyroidism. The overall study: No progression to ophthalmopathy over 18 months defined stable hyperthyroidism.

Newly diagnosed hyperthyroidism donors, aged 18 to 65, duration under 2 months. In its sample, this clonotype was seen many times. RNA transcripts provided the template for amplifying TCR beta CDR3 regions. First-round RT-PCR used HTBI primers; second-round multiplex PCR followed. In TCRdb, the multiplex PCR reads were re-called with MiXCR into one record per CDR3 protein. The sample consists of a few hundred thousand distinct CDR3 sequences, approximately 35% of them appearing once. Trimming removed 4 bases at V and 5 bases at J, with 20 bases between. Per germline, CDR1 SEHNR and CDR2 FQNEAQ (reference sequence). This CDR3 spans 16 amino acids.

Sequenced sample: peripheral blood or thyroid tissue (not recorded which). This chain connects TRBV7-9 to TRBJ2-5, with D tentatively TRBD1 (6 bases). This receptor was taken from an adult man with Graves' hyperthyroidism. DNA for the CDR3: TGTGCCAGCAGCTCCGCAGGGGTGGGGCTCGATGAGACCCAGTACTTC. Translation gives CASSSAGVGLDETQYF. Full variable domain (outside the CDR3, taken from reference TRBV7-9 and TRBJ2-5): DTGVSQNPRHKITKRGQNVTFRCDPISEHNRLYWYRQTLGQGPEFLTYFQNEAQLEKSRLLSDRFSAERPKGSFSTLEIQRTEQGDSAMYLCASSSAGVGLDETQYFGPGTRLLVL.